The 28 T cell receptor beta chains below come from one sample, sequenced in a study of shared clonotypes between healthy human individuals. The repertoire was sequenced with immunoSEQ multiplex PCR; TCRdb's copy has only in-frame clones and lacks some. The table has roughly 1,000,000 clones, around 78% seen once. The sequencing input was memory CD4+ T cells from PBMCs. Subset here: CD45RA-negative fraction. The receptors stem from a man younger than 35 in good health. Some clones in this sample may be carry-over from other donors' samples.

The chain uses TRBV5-1 and TRBJ1-1; D is uncertain. CDR1 SGHRS and CDR2 YFSETQ come from the germline V gene. The V and J ends lost 4 bases and 6 bases respectively, with 16 bases between them. CDR3 size: 14 residues. The CDR3 sequence is CASSPESGIPEAFF. The CDR3 DNA sequence: TGCGCCAGCAGCCCCGAGTCCGGCATCCCTGAAGCTTTCTTT.

This chain uses TRBV2 with TRBJ2-7, with D maybe TRBD2 (6 bases). V gave up 6 bases and J gave up 6 bases, with 18 bases separating them. This CDR3 is 14 amino acids long. CDR1 is SNHLY and CDR2 is FYNNEI in the germline V gene. The CDR3 loop is CASRREEPLGEQYF. CDR3 DNA: TGTGCCAGCAGGAGGGAGGAACCCCTCGGCGAGCAGTACTTC.

Concerning this clone: A far more abundant clone sits one base away, making this likely a read error. The J gene is TRBJ1-2, the V gene TRBV7-3; no reliable D call. Germline assignment: CDR1 SGHTA and CDR2 FQGTGA. The CDR3 is made up of 16 amino acids. V lost 5 bases and J lost 4, with 20 bases in between. This chain's CDR3 is CASSPGAQESSYGYTF. The CDR3 coding sequence is TGTGCCAGCAGCCCCGGCGCGCAGGAATCTAGCTATGGCTACACCTTC.

The chain links TRBV5-1 to TRBJ1-4; 7 bases fit TRBD1. V shed 2 bases, J shed 5 bases, and the junction held 6 bases outside the gene matches. This CDR3 contains 15 residues. CDR1 is SGHRS and CDR2 is YFSETQ in the germline V gene. The CDR3 reads CASSFLLTGNEKLFF. The CDR3 DNA reads as TGCGCCAGCAGCTTCCTCCTGACAGGGAATGAAAAACTGTTTTTT.

The chain couples TRBV18 to TRBJ2-7, with 10 bases aligning to TRBD1. Per the germline V gene, CDR1 is KGHSH and CDR2 is LQKENI. The CDR3 is 15 amino acids. The ends lost 3 bases at V and 1 base at J; junction bases unmatched: 3. The CDR3 loop is CASSPGTGASYEQYF. The CDR3 DNA follows: TGTGCCAGCTCACCCGGGACAGGGGCATCCTACGAGCAGTACTTC. The full variable domain, its missing parts supplied by reference TRBV18 and TRBJ2-7, is NAGVMQNPRHLVRRRGQEARLRCSPMKGHSHVYWYRQLPEEGLKFMVYLQKENIIDESGMPKERFSAEFPKEGPSILRIQQVVRGDSAAYFCASSPGTGASYEQYFGPGTRLTVT.

The CDR3, as DNA: TGTGCCAGCGCACTACAGGGCTTCTTTAGCAACTATGGCTACACCTTC. It is translated as CASALQGFFSNYGYTF. The genes are TRBV5-5 and TRBJ1-2; D may be TRBD1 (6 bases). Trimming pared 7 bases from V and 2 bases from J, leaving 21 bases between. CDR3 length equals 16 residues. Germline assignment: CDR1 SGHKS and CDR2 YYEKEE (reference sequence).

The chain uses TRBV2 and TRBJ1-2, with D unresolved. Germline-derived CDR1 and CDR2 are SNHLY and FYNNEI. V dropped 9 bases and J dropped 1 base, with 9 bases sitting between them. The CDR3 length is 12 residues. CDR3 loop: CASAPDNYGYTF. As DNA, the CDR3 is TGTGCCAGTGCGCCGGATAACTATGGCTACACCTTC.

V usage is TRBV30 and J usage is TRBJ2-1; D possibly uses TRBD1 or TRBD2 (6 bases each). In germline, CDR1 is GTSNPN, CDR2 SVGIG (reference sequence). Trimming took 8 bases from V and 3 from J, leaving 23 bases between them. The CDR3 sequence is 16 residues long. The CDR3 loop is CAERGAGEFGYNEQFF. The CDR3 DNA sequence: TGTGCCGAAAGGGGGGCAGGGGAGTTTGGCTACAATGAGCAGTTCTTC.

The chain carries TRBV30 and TRBJ1-5, with TRBD1 as a possible D gene (6 bases). The germline V gene encodes CDR1 GTSNPN and CDR2 SVGIG (reference sequence). There are 16 residues in the CDR3. V was cut by 4 bases and J by 2 bases, with 18 bases left in between. The CDR3 DNA follows: TGTGCCTGGACCTCCAGTCAGGGGCTGCGCAATCAGCCCCAGCATTTT. Translating it yields CAWTSSQGLRNQPQHF.

The chain carries TRBV2 and TRBJ2-7; 8 positions agree with TRBD1. The CDR3 contains 13 residues. Losses at the gene ends were 3 bases for V and 7 bases for J; bases not matched to a gene: 5. The germline gives CDR1 SNHLY, CDR2 FYNNEI. CDR3 protein: CASSEATGDEQYF. The CDR3 DNA sequence: TGTGCCAGCAGTGAGGCGACAGGGGATGAGCAGTACTTC.

This clone has a count of ten or more. In the same sample, other DNA sequences code for this CDR3. This chain links TRBV6-5 with TRBJ1-1; D remains unclear. V lost 6 bases to trimming and J lost 0 bases, with 8 bases between them. Germline values: CDR1 MNHEY, CDR2 SVGAGI. The CDR3 loop spans 13 amino acids. The CDR3 here is CASSRAVNTEAFF. For the CDR3, the DNA is TGTGCCAGCAGCCGTGCAGTGAACACTGAAGCTTTCTTT.

The V and J genes are TRBV10-3 and TRBJ1-1, with D maybe TRBD1 (6 bases). Deletions cut 10 bases from V and 2 bases from J, with 14 bases between. Germline values: CDR1 ENHRY, CDR2 SYGVKD. The CDR3 covers 13 residues. The CDR3 bases are TGTGCCACCGGGGGGCAAGCTAACACTGAAGCTTTCTTT. Amino acids: CATGGQANTEAFF.

The chain links TRBV28 to TRBJ1-1; D uncertain. This CDR3 spans 12 amino acids. Between the trimmed V and J ends, which lost 4 bases and 8 bases, there was a span of 11 bases. Germline-derived CDR1 and CDR2 are MDHEN and SYDVKM. The DNA for the CDR3 is TGTGCCAGCAGTTCGTGGGGAACGGAAGCTTTCTTT. This codes for CASSSWGTEAFF.

This chain links TRBV30 with TRBJ2-1; 8 bases fit TRBD2. This CDR3 has 15 residues. Germline-derived CDR1 and CDR2 are GTSNPN and SVGIG (reference sequence). Germline trimming cut 0 bases from V and 8 bases from J; bases unmatched to any gene: 9. In nucleotides, the CDR3 is TGTGCCTGGAGTGTATGGGGACTAGGGGTCGATGAGCAGTTCTTC. Amino acid sequence: CAWSVWGLGVDEQFF.

Only one count was recorded for this clone. This chain uses TRBV4-1 with TRBJ1-4, with 11 bases lining up with TRBD1. Germline trimming cut 4 bases from V and 7 bases from J; bases unmatched to any gene: 2. The CDR3 spans 14 residues. Germline CDR1 and CDR2: MGHRA and YSYEKL. CDR3 coding DNA: TGCGCCAGCAGCCCGGGACAGGGGGTTGAAAAACTGTTTTTT. Residues: CASSPGQGVEKLFF.

In its sample, this clone was seen once. This chain joins TRBV19 and TRBJ2-7; 10 bases agree with TRBD1. This CDR3 comprises 15 residues. Unmatched junction bases numbered 6, after V lost 5 bases and J lost 2 bases. Germline CDR1 and CDR2: LNHDA and SQIVND (reference sequence). CDR3 coding DNA: TGTGCCAGTAGTTCGACAGGGGGCGATCCCTACGAGCAGTACTTC. As protein: CASSSTGGDPYEQYF.

This clone appeared a few times. This rearrangement joins TRBV29-1 to TRBJ1-1; no reliable D call. V dropped 3 bases and J dropped 10 bases, with 15 bases sitting between them. The CDR3 extends over 12 amino acids. Germline V gene lookup returns CDR1 SQVTM and CDR2 ANQGSEA. CDR3 DNA: TGCAGCGTTGAGGAGGGATACTTACCAGCTTTCTTT. Translating gives CSVEEGYLPAFF.

The chain carries TRBV28 and TRBJ2-1; 7 bases line up with TRBD1. CDR1 is MDHEN, CDR2 SYDVKM, per germline. CDR3 length: 17 amino acids. The trim removed 5 bases at V and 7 bases at J, leaving 17 bases unmatched. The CDR3 is CASSVILGQRKGNEQFF. The DNA for the CDR3 is TGTGCCAGCAGTGTGATATTGGGACAGAGAAAGGGGAATGAGCAGTTCTTC.

The chain is built from TRBV5-4 and TRBJ1-3, with D possibly being TRBD1 (6 bases). Trimming cost V 5 bases and J 3 bases, with 15 bases left between them. Germline values: CDR1 SGHNT, CDR2 YYREEE (reference sequence). The CDR3 has 15 residues. CDR3: CASREKQGSGNTIYF. The CDR3 DNA sequence: TGTGCCAGCAGGGAAAAACAGGGAAGTGGAAACACCATATATTTT.

The chain couples TRBV7-6 to TRBJ2-5, with D maybe TRBD1 (5 bases). Judging by the DNA end, TRBJ2-7 fits better; the J call may be wrong. Germline CDR1 reads SGHVS; CDR2 reads FNYEAQ. The CDR3 sequence is 15 residues long. The CDR3 region is CASSPQGAASYEQYF. The CDR3 region has the DNA TGTGCCAGCAGCCCCCAGGGCGCAGCTAGCTACGAGCAGTACTTC.

This clone occurred a few times. The rearrangement links TRBV15 to TRBJ1-1; a possible D gene is TRBD1 (5 bases). The CDR3 has 13 residues. V gave up 0 bases and J gave up 10 bases, with 12 bases separating them. Germline loops: CDR1 LNHNV, CDR2 YYDKDF (reference sequence). The DNA for the CDR3 is TGTGCCACCAGCAGAGATATGGGGGTCGGAGCTTTCTTT. Amino acids: CATSRDMGVGAFF.

This chain joins TRBV29-1 and TRBJ1-2; D is ambiguous. V lost 6 bases and J lost 7, with 15 bases in between. This CDR3 contains 12 residues. Germline V CDR1 and CDR2: SQVTM, ANQGSEA. The CDR3 DNA sequence: TGCAGCGTGTCGGGCTCTACGGGTGGCTACACCTTC. Translated, it gives CSVSGSTGGYTF.

The CDR3 nucleotides read TGTGCCAGCTCACCAGGGCTCGAAGACACAGATACGCAGTATTTT. As protein: CASSPGLEDTDTQYF. V gene TRBV18 combines with J gene TRBJ2-3; D uncertain. In germline, CDR1 is KGHSH, CDR2 LQKENI. This CDR3 has 15 residues. V shed 2 bases and J shed 2 bases, with 11 bases lying between them.

The chain has TRBV25-1 and TRBJ2-1; D unclear. In germline, CDR1 is MGHDK, CDR2 SYGVNS. V was cut by 1 base and J by 0 bases, with 13 bases left in between. The CDR3 spans 17 residues. In nucleotides, the CDR3 is TGTGCCAGCAGTGAATTGGGCAGAGCTAGCTCCTACAATGAGCAGTTCTTC. Translating it yields CASSELGRASSYNEQFF.

Here the CDR3 DNA reads TGTGCCAGCAGCCCGGGTGGGGGAACTGACTACACCTTC. This encodes CASSPGGGTDYTF. The chain couples TRBV11-2 to TRBJ1-2, with D possibly being TRBD1 (5 bases). This CDR3 comprises 13 residues. CDR1 is SGHAT and CDR2 is FQNNGV in the germline V gene. Trimming left V 5 bases short and J 10 bases short, with 17 bases between.

This clone was detected once. The chain is built from TRBV4-2 and TRBJ2-5; TRBD2 might be the D (5 bases). CDR3 size: 15 residues. Deletions cut 3 bases from V and 1 base from J, with 12 bases between. Germline values: CDR1 LGHNA, CDR2 YNFKEQ. In nucleotides, the CDR3 is TGTGCCAGCAGCCAGAACACTAGGGCCCAAGAGACCCAGTACTTC. It translates to CASSQNTRAQETQYF.

This rearrangement joins TRBV10-3 to TRBJ2-1, with no clear D. The CDR3 consists of 15 residues. V was cut by 3 bases and J by 1 base, with 10 bases left in between. Germline V gene data show CDR1 as ENHRY and CDR2 as SYGVKD. The CDR3 DNA reads as TGTGCCATCAGTGAATCTGACACGTCCTACAATGAGCAGTTCTTC. It translates to CAISESDTSYNEQFF.

This chain joins TRBV2 and TRBJ1-4; TRBD1 aligns across 7 bases. Looked up from germline, CDR1 is SNHLY and CDR2 is FYNNEI. Unmatched junction bases numbered 6, after V lost 6 bases and J lost 5 bases. The CDR3 totals 14 residues. The DNA of the CDR3 is TGTGCCAGCAGGCAATACAGGGGCAATGAAAAACTGTTTTTT. Amino acids: CASRQYRGNEKLFF.